This entry lists 27 T cell receptor beta chains sequenced from one sample in a study of T cells in Graves' hyperthyroidism and ophthalmopathy. There were TCR beta CDR3 regions amplified from RNA transcripts. TCR CDR3 regions were first amplified by RT-PCR with HTBI primers. Using its own MiXCR run on the multiplex PCR reads, TCRdb lists one record per CDR3 protein. This sample carries about 250,000 distinct CDR3 sequences, about 25% of them seen once, and the ten largest clones take roughly 32%. Sequences were obtained from blood. These receptors were collected from a woman between 35 and 50 years old with Graves' ophthalmopathy.

The chain has TRBV6-5 and TRBJ1-2; the D gene is possibly TRBD1 (5 bases). Germline V gene lookup returns CDR1 MNHEY and CDR2 SVGAGI. This CDR3 spans 15 amino acids. The V gene lost 0 bases and the J gene lost 7 bases, with 15 bases spanning the gap. The CDR3 region has the DNA TGTGCCAGCAGTTACTCCGCAGGGACTTCATCTGGCTACACCTTC. Its protein product is CASSYSAGTSSGYTF.

This clonotype was counted at least ten times. The V gene is TRBV18, the J gene TRBJ2-7, with TRBD1 matching 7 bases. V was pared by 2 bases and J by 2 bases, with 3 bases of the junction left unmatched. This CDR3 comprises 14 residues. The V gene's germline CDR1 is KGHSH and CDR2 LQKENI. The CDR3 sequence: CASSPIGGPYEQYF. The CDR3 nucleotides are TGTGCCAGCTCACCAATAGGGGGCCCCTACGAGCAGTACTTC. Based on the CDR3 plus reference TRBV18 and TRBJ2-7, the full variable domain is NAGVMQNPRHLVRRRGQEARLRCSPMKGHSHVYWYRQLPEEGLKFMVYLQKENIIDESGMPKERFSAEFPKEGPSILRIQQVVRGDSAAYFCASSPIGGPYEQYFGPGTRLTVT.

This clonotype was picked up many times. The chain recombines TRBV28 with TRBJ2-2, with 8 bases that match TRBD2. The CDR3 runs to 16 residues. Looked up from germline, CDR1 is MDHEN and CDR2 is SYDVKM. J gave up 3 bases and V 0 bases, and 3 bases lay outside the gene matches. This CDR3 is CASSLWLAGHTGELFF. The CDR3 DNA reads as TGTGCCAGCAGTTTATGGCTAGCGGGCCACACCGGGGAGCTGTTTTTT.

This clonotype was observed at least ten times. This rearrangement joins TRBV20-1 to TRBJ2-7, with 8 bases lining up with TRBD2. CDR3 length equals 14 residues. Per germline, CDR1 DFQATT and CDR2 SNEGSKA (reference sequence). The V and J ends lost 6 bases and 6 bases, in that order; junction bases with no gene match: 13. This CDR3 is CSAGRVRGGGEQYF. In DNA, the CDR3 is TGCAGTGCCGGGAGGGTCAGGGGAGGCGGCGAGCAGTACTTC.

The chain links TRBV28 to TRBJ2-7; D might be TRBD2 (5 bases). V lost 7 bases to trimming and J lost 2 bases, with 18 bases between them. CDR1 and CDR2 from the germline V gene are MDHEN and SYDVKM. This CDR3 spans 15 amino acids. CDR3 protein: CASKPSPPSAYEQYF. The CDR3 coding sequence is TGTGCCAGCAAACCTAGCCCACCCTCAGCCTACGAGCAGTACTTC.

This clonotype was picked up many times. The V gene is TRBV27, the J gene TRBJ1-3, with D perhaps TRBD1 (6 bases). The V end lost 6 bases, the J end lost 0 bases, and 12 bases lay between the germline ends. CDR1 and CDR2 (germline): MNHEY, SMNVEV (reference sequence). This CDR3 contains 15 residues. CDR3 sequence reads: CASRNRASSGNTIYF. The CDR3 region has the DNA TGTGCCAGCAGGAACAGGGCCAGCTCTGGAAACACCATATATTTT.

This clonotype was recorded many times. V usage is TRBV28 and J usage is TRBJ2-5; D remains ambiguous. CDR3 size: 16 residues. Trimming took 6 bases from V and 1 from J, leaving 18 bases between them. Looked up from germline, CDR1 is MDHEN and CDR2 is SYDVKM. CDR3 in DNA: TGTGCCAGCAGCCCTGATTATCTAGGGTTCCAAGAGACCCAGTACTTC. This encodes CASSPDYLGFQETQYF.

Many counts were recorded for this clonotype. The chain is built from TRBV4-2 and TRBJ1-1; perhaps TRBD1 as D (6 bases). Trimming cost V 2 bases and J 7 bases, with 17 bases left between them. This CDR3 region has 15 residues. Germline V gives CDR1 LGHNA, CDR2 YNFKEQ. The CDR3 coding sequence is TGTGCCAGCAGCCAAAACGAGAGGACAGTCGGTGAAGCTTTCTTT. Amino acid sequence: CASSQNERTVGEAFF.

This clonotype has ten or more counts. V usage is TRBV6-1 and J usage is TRBJ2-7, with 10 bases lining up with TRBD1. Losses at the gene ends were 6 bases for V and 2 bases for J; bases not matched to a gene: 4. Germline V gene lookup returns CDR1 MNHNS and CDR2 SASEGT. The CDR3 covers 14 residues. DNA of the CDR3: TGTGCCAGCAGAACCGGACAGGGGGCCTACGAGCAGTACTTC. It is translated as CASRTGQGAYEQYF.

This clonotype has ten or more counts. The chain uses TRBV2 and TRBJ2-2, with 10 bases that match TRBD1. The CDR3 has 17 residues. J gave up 9 bases and V 6 bases, and 16 bases lay outside the gene matches. The germline V gene has CDR1 SNHLY and CDR2 FYNNEI. The CDR3 sequence: CASSPKGGTGVGRELFF. CDR3 nucleotides: TGTGCCAGCAGCCCTAAGGGGGGGACAGGGGTCGGTAGGGAGCTGTTTTTT. Based on the CDR3 plus reference TRBV2 and TRBJ2-2, the full variable domain is EPEVTQTPSHQVTQMGQEVILRCVPISNHLYFYWYRQILGQKVEFLVSFYNNEISEKSEIFDDQFSVERPDGSNFTLKIRSTKLEDSAMYFCASSPKGGTGVGRELFFGEGSRLTVL.

This clonotype appeared many times. The CDR3 nucleotides read TGTGCCACCACCCCACGGACAGGCGGCAACTGTGTCACCATATATTTT. It specifies CATTPRTGGNCVTIYF. V usage is TRBV24-1 and J usage is TRBJ1-3; TRBD1 matches 7 bases. Trimming removed 8 bases from V and 9 bases from J; junction bases left unmatched: 18. The CDR3 runs 16 residues. CDR1 KGHDR and CDR2 SFDVKD come from the germline V gene.

This clonotype was counted many times. V and J are TRBV6-4 and TRBJ2-6; a possible D gene is TRBD1 (6 bases). The V and J ends lost 4 bases and 2 bases respectively, with 15 bases between them. CDR1 is MRHNA and CDR2 is SNTAGT in the germline V gene. The CDR3 extends over 17 amino acids. The CDR3 sequence: CASSAWETGAGANVLTF. The CDR3 region has the DNA TGTGCCAGCAGTGCCTGGGAGACAGGCGCTGGGGCCAACGTCCTGACTTTC.

Here the CDR3 reads CASQDQSYEQYF. DNA for the CDR3: TGTGCCAGCCAGGACCAATCCTACGAGCAGTACTTC. The chain uses TRBV6-1 and TRBJ2-7; D call uncertain. Germline V gene lookup returns CDR1 MNHNS and CDR2 SASEGT. The V gene lost 8 bases and the J gene lost 1 base, with 9 bases spanning the gap. This CDR3 spans 12 amino acids.

The chain carries TRBV19 and TRBJ2-7; 7 bases align to TRBD2. This CDR3 contains 12 residues. Per the germline V gene, CDR1 is LNHDA and CDR2 is SQIVND (reference sequence). V dropped 11 bases and J dropped 4; count of bases not matched to a gene: 8. Here the CDR3 DNA reads TGTGCCTCCTCGGCGGGAGAATACGAGCAGTACTTC. Residues: CASSAGEYEQYF. Full variable domain (outside the CDR3, taken from reference TRBV19 and TRBJ2-7): DGGITQSPKYLFRKEGQNVTLSCEQNLNHDAMYWYRQDPGQGLRLIYYSQIVNDFQKGDIAEGYSVSREKKESFPLTVTSAQKNPTAFYLCASSAGEYEQYFGPGTRLTVT.

This clonotype was recorded at least ten times. The chain combines TRBV7-2 with TRBJ2-7; D unclear. Germline CDR1 reads SGHTA; CDR2 reads FQGNSA. The CDR3 length is 13 residues. V was pared by 6 bases and J by 1 base, with 10 bases between. The CDR3 here is CASSSTPSYEQYF. Here the CDR3 DNA reads TGTGCCAGCAGTTCGACACCTTCCTACGAGCAGTACTTC. Variable domain in full (rest from reference TRBV7-2 and TRBJ2-7): GAGVSQSPSNKVTEKGKDVELRCDPISGHTALYWYRQSLGQGLEFLIYFQGNSAPDKSGLPSDRFSAERTGGSVSTLTIQRTQQEDSAVYLCASSSTPSYEQYFGPGTRLTVT.

The chain has TRBV5-5 and TRBJ2-5; the match to TRBD1 covers 10 bases. This CDR3 is 14 amino acids long. CDR1 is SGHKS and CDR2 is YYEKEE in the germline V gene (reference sequence). V lost 3 bases and J lost 4; bases outside the gene matches: 3. The DNA for the CDR3 is TGTGCCAGCAGCTGGGGGACAGGGGCAGAGACCCAGTACTTC. Translation: CASSWGTGAETQYF.

This chain joins TRBV28 and TRBJ2-5, with 12 bases identical to TRBD1. Germline lookup yields CDR1 MDHEN and CDR2 SYDVKM. V was clipped by 2 bases and J by 5 bases; unmatched bases: 6. CDR3 size: 16 residues. The DNA of the CDR3 is TGTGCCAGCAGTTTAGGGACAGGGGGCTTTATGGAGACCCAGTACTTC. Residues: CASSLGTGGFMETQYF.

This clonotype was recorded many times. The chain is built from TRBV19 and TRBJ2-7; perhaps D is TRBD1 or TRBD2 (5 bases each). CDR1 is LNHDA, CDR2 SQIVND, per germline (reference sequence). The V end was cut by 1 base, the J end by 0 bases, with 10 bases between. The CDR3 covers 15 residues. CDR3 nucleotide sequence: TGTGCCAGTAGTATAGGAGGGACGGCCTCCTACGAGCAGTACTTC. Translated, it gives CASSIGGTASYEQYF.

This chain joins TRBV6-2 or TRBV6-3 and TRBJ2-2; D remains ambiguous. The V gene lost 6 bases and the J gene lost 5 bases, with 13 bases spanning the gap. The CDR3 extends over 14 amino acids. Germline values: CDR1 MNHEY, CDR2 SVGEGT. The CDR3, as DNA: TGTGCCAGCAGCCTACCAACTATTACCGGGGAGCTGTTTTTT. This gives the protein CASSLPTITGELFF.

In DNA form, the CDR3 reads TGTGCCTGGAGTGTAAGGACAGGGACTGGCTACACCTTC. This sequence encodes CAWSVRTGTGYTF. The chain links TRBV30 to TRBJ1-2, with 8 bases aligning to TRBD1. CDR1 GTSNPN and CDR2 SVGIG come from the germline V gene (reference sequence). Trimming cost V 0 bases and J 7 bases; bases outside gene matches: 4. The CDR3 runs to 13 residues.

This chain joins TRBV4-2 and TRBJ1-3; 7 nucleotides line up with TRBD1. CDR1 is LGHNA and CDR2 is YNFKEQ in the germline V gene. The V gene end was trimmed by 4 bases and the J gene end by 6 bases; junction bases not matched to a gene: 9. This CDR3 comprises 15 residues. The CDR3 DNA follows: TGTGCCAGCAGCCCTATTGGACAGGTCACAAACACCATATATTTT. Its protein product is CASSPIGQVTNTIYF.

This clonotype was found many times. The rearrangement uses TRBV7-9 and TRBJ2-2; D is uncertain. The CDR3 length is 12 residues. Trimming removed 5 bases at V and 8 bases at J, with 9 bases between. The V gene's germline CDR1 is SEHNR and CDR2 FQNEAQ (reference sequence). The CDR3 loop reads CASSAGVGELFF. CDR3 DNA: TGTGCCAGCAGCGCAGGTGTGGGGGAGCTGTTTTTT. Complete variable domain (other parts from reference TRBV7-9 and TRBJ2-2): DTGVSQNPRHKITKRGQNVTFRCDPISEHNRLYWYRQTLGQGPEFLTYFQNEAQLEKSRLLSDRFSAERPKGSFSTLEIQRTEQGDSAMYLCASSAGVGELFFGEGSRLTVL.

There are many counts of this clonotype. The rearrangement joins TRBV4-2 to TRBJ2-7, with a tentative D call TRBD1 (5 bases). Germline V gene data show CDR1 as LGHNA and CDR2 as YNFKEQ. V lost 0 bases, J lost 5 bases, and 14 bases lay in between. CDR3 length equals 15 residues. Written as DNA, the CDR3 is TGTGCCAGCAGCCAAGATAGAACAGGCCTAGACGAGCAGTACTTC. The encoded protein is CASSQDRTGLDEQYF.

The CDR3 reads CATSRDRGYGYTF. CDR3 sequence (DNA): TGTGCCACCAGCAGAGACAGAGGCTATGGCTACACCTTC. The V call is TRBV15, the J call TRBJ1-2; D is undetermined. CDR1 LNHNV and CDR2 YYDKDF come from the germline V gene (reference sequence). This CDR3 is built from 13 residues. V was trimmed by 0 bases and J by 4 bases, leaving 6 bases between them.

This clonotype was picked up many times. The rearrangement joins TRBV28 to TRBJ2-7; tentatively, D is TRBD1 (6 bases). V gave up 6 bases and J gave up 0 bases, with 9 bases separating them. This CDR3 contains 13 residues. From germline, CDR1 is MDHEN and CDR2 SYDVKM. The CDR3 sequence is CASRKDSSYEQYF. The CDR3 DNA reads as TGTGCCAGCAGAAAGGACAGCTCCTACGAGCAGTACTTC.

This clonotype was observed a handful of times. The chain links TRBV2 to TRBJ1-3, with D tentatively TRBD1 (6 bases). Germline CDR1 is SNHLY and CDR2 is FYNNEI. Trimming removed 6 bases from V and 2 bases from J, with 8 bases in between. The CDR3 consists of 13 residues. The CDR3 bases are TGTGCCAGCAGATACAGGGCTGGAAACACCATATATTTT. Amino acid sequence: CASRYRAGNTIYF.

In its sample, this clonotype was seen many times. V and J are TRBV4-1 and TRBJ2-2, with TRBD2 identical over 9 bases. V lost 0 bases, J lost 4 bases, and 3 bases stayed unmatched. Germline V gene data show CDR1 as MGHRA and CDR2 as YSYEKL. The CDR3 is 16 amino acids. This CDR3 reads CASSQDAGGPTGELFF. CDR3 nucleotide sequence: TGCGCCAGCAGCCAAGACGCGGGAGGGCCCACCGGGGAGCTGTTTTTT.